This passage covers 14 T cell receptor beta chains from one sample sequenced in a study of T-cell reconstitution after alpha-beta-depleted transplantation in children. For TCRbeta, the library was prepared with unique molecular identifiers. TCRdb itself ran the PCR reads through MiXCR, one entry per CDR3 protein. The repertoire includes about a million distinct CDR3 sequences, around 30% of them detected once, and approximately 30% sits in the top ten. The source was PBMCs, mostly from graft donor cells, collected 360 days after TCRalphabeta/CD19-depleted stem cell transplant. The receptors stem from a boy less than two years old who had a stem cell transplant for SCID, so the T cells may come from the graft donor.

The V gene is TRBV4-3, the J gene TRBJ2-3; 10 bases align to TRBD2. The CDR3 extends over 17 amino acids. The germline CDR1 and CDR2 sequences are LGHNA and YSLEER. V was pared by 1 base and J by 4 bases, with 8 bases of the junction left unmatched. DNA for the CDR3: TGCGCCAGCAGCCAAGTCCCGGCCCTAGCGGGGGCAGATACGCAGTATTTT. Amino acid sequence: CASSQVPALAGADTQYF.

The V gene is TRBV5-5, the J gene TRBJ2-2, with 10 bases matching TRBD2. The CDR3 is 16 residues long. Germline-derived CDR1 and CDR2 are SGHKS and YYEKEE (reference sequence). J gave up 7 bases and V 0 bases, and 6 bases lay outside the gene matches. Written as DNA, the CDR3 is TGTGCCAGCAGCTTGGAACGGACTAGCGGAATCGGGGAGCTGTTTTTT. Its protein is CASSLERTSGIGELFF.

This clonotype was observed a handful of times. The chain uses TRBV24-1 and TRBJ2-1; tentatively, D is TRBD1 or TRBD2 (5 bases each). With 6 bases removed from V and 10 bases from J, the gap between germline ends came to 9 bases. Germline CDR1 KGHDR, CDR2 SFDVKD. This CDR3 has 11 amino acids. The CDR3 reads CATSRGQEQFF. CDR3 nucleotide sequence: TGTGCCACCAGTCGGGGCCAGGAGCAGTTCTTC.

The chain uses TRBV20-1 and TRBJ2-1; TRBD2 aligns across 9 bases. This CDR3 has 16 amino acids. Germline values: CDR1 DFQATT, CDR2 SNEGSKA (reference sequence). Trimming removed 3 bases from V and 0 bases from J; junction bases left unmatched: 6. The CDR3 DNA follows: TGCAGTGCTAGTAGGACTAGCGTTAGCTCCTACAATGAGCAGTTCTTC. Its protein product is CSASRTSVSSYNEQFF.

The V and J genes are TRBV20-1 and TRBJ2-1; 9 bases line up with TRBD1. The J segment lost 1 base and the V segment lost 3 bases, leaving 13 bases of the junction unmatched. CDR1 and CDR2 from the germline V gene are DFQATT and SNEGSKA (reference sequence). CDR3 length: 18 amino acids. CDR3 loop: CSARGRDRVDRSYNEQFF. DNA of the CDR3: TGCAGTGCTAGGGGCCGGGACAGGGTGGATCGGTCCTACAATGAGCAGTTCTTC.

The chain is built from TRBV7-2 and TRBJ2-7; D not resolved. This CDR3 spans 12 amino acids. The V gene's germline CDR1 is SGHTA and CDR2 FQGNSA. Trimming took 5 bases from V and 4 from J, leaving 9 bases between them. The CDR3 region is CASSRGWYEQYF. In nucleotides, the CDR3 is TGTGCCAGCAGCCGAGGATGGTACGAGCAGTACTTC.

This clonotype turned up a few times. V gene TRBV30 combines with J gene TRBJ1-1, with D unclear. Germline lookup yields CDR1 GTSNPN and CDR2 SVGIG (reference sequence). The CDR3 is made up of 11 amino acids. V dropped 1 base and J dropped 4 bases, with 4 bases sitting between them. CDR3 bases: TGTGCCTGGAGTGATCTCACTGAAGCTTTCTTT. Translating gives CAWSDLTEAFF.

This clonotype was seen more than once but under ten times. The chain combines TRBV29-1 with TRBJ1-1, with D possibly matching TRBD1 (5 bases). From germline, CDR1 is SQVTM and CDR2 ANQGSEA. The CDR3 contains 12 residues. V shed 7 bases and J shed 5 bases, with 14 bases lying between them. Here the CDR3 reads CSGAGLSTEAFF. In nucleotides, the CDR3 is TGCAGCGGGGCGGGACTCAGTACTGAAGCTTTCTTT.

This clonotype has more than one count but fewer than ten. This rearrangement joins TRBV12-3 or TRBV12-4 to TRBJ2-3; 8 bases match TRBD2. This CDR3 is built from 15 residues. The ends lost 2 bases at V and 0 bases at J; junction bases unmatched: 1. The CDR3 sequence: CASSLKRGSTDTQYF. As DNA, the CDR3 is TGTGCCAGCAGTTTAAAGCGGGGGAGCACAGATACGCAGTATTTT.

The chain has TRBV10-3 and TRBJ1-1; 7 bases fit TRBD1. CDR1 is ENHRY and CDR2 is SYGVKD in the germline V gene. Germline trimming cut 4 bases from V and 2 bases from J; bases unmatched to any gene: 10. This CDR3 contains 16 residues. The CDR3 coding sequence is TGTGCCATCAGTGCCTGGGGGGAGGGGGCTAACACTGAAGCTTTCTTT. It yields the protein CAISAWGEGANTEAFF.

The chain links TRBV7-8 to TRBJ2-2; D is unresolved. The length of the CDR3 is 16 residues. The germline V gene encodes CDR1 SGHVS and CDR2 FQNEAQ. V was pared by 5 bases and J by 1 base, with 14 bases between. CDR3 nucleotide sequence: TGTGCCAGCAGCCAAATTCGTGTTGAGAACACCGGGGAGCTGTTTTTT. Translated: CASSQIRVENTGELFF.

CDR3 bases: TGCAGTGTTTCGGACTCCTCCTACGAGCAGTACTTC. This encodes CSVSDSSYEQYF. The V gene is TRBV20-1, the J gene TRBJ2-7; D is possibly TRBD2 (5 bases). Germline CDR1 DFQATT, CDR2 SNEGSKA (reference sequence). CDR3 length equals 12 residues. V shed 7 bases and J shed 0 bases, with 10 bases lying between them.

This chain uses TRBV7-2 with TRBJ2-5; D is unclear. CDR3 size: 12 residues. Germline V CDR1 and CDR2: SGHTA, FQGNSA. The ends were cut back, 2 bases at V and 6 bases at J, with 7 bases in the middle. The CDR3 region has the DNA TGTGCCAGCAGCTTAAACAGCCAGACCCAGTACTTC. Its translation: CASSLNSQTQYF.

The chain is built from TRBV7-9 and TRBJ2-3, with D tentatively TRBD1 or TRBD2 (5 bases each). Germline CDR1 is SEHNR and CDR2 is FQNEAQ (reference sequence). Trimming shortened V by 5 bases and J by 0 bases, and 12 bases separated the two germline ends. The length of the CDR3 is 15 residues. As DNA, the CDR3 is TGTGCCAGCAGCGCCGGGACGGATAGCACAGATACGCAGTATTTT. Translation: CASSAGTDSTDTQYF. Based on the CDR3 plus reference TRBV7-9 and TRBJ2-3, the full variable domain is DTGVSQNPRHKITKRGQNVTFRCDPISEHNRLYWYRQTLGQGPEFLTYFQNEAQLEKSRLLSDRFSAERPKGSFSTLEIQRTEQGDSAMYLCASSAGTDSTDTQYFGPGTRLTVL.